The 30 T cell receptor beta chains below were found in one sample sequenced in a study of blood T cell repertoires in COVID-19. Repertoires were generated with immunoSEQ multiplex PCR, while TCRdb's copy carries only in-frame clones and drops some. The sample yields 150,000 to 200,000 clones, over 90% seen once. Sequenced input: peripheral blood. The receptors here all came from a man between 50 and 59 years old with acute or convalescent COVID-19.

The rearrangement links TRBV19 to TRBJ1-2; 8 bases match TRBD1. Germline trimming cut 6 bases from V and 3 bases from J; bases unmatched to any gene: 9. The CDR3 is made up of 15 amino acids. CDR1 LNHDA and CDR2 SQIVND come from the germline V gene (reference sequence). CDR3 nucleotide sequence: TGTGCCAGTAGCCTAACAGGGGGAACCGACTATGGCTACACCTTC. This translates into CASSLTGGTDYGYTF.

This sequence joins TRBV10-3 and TRBJ2-1; 7 bases are shared with TRBD2. Trimming at V came to 8 bases and at J to 2 bases, leaving 21 bases not matched to a gene. This CDR3 has 19 residues. Germline CDR1 is ENHRY and CDR2 is SYGVKD. DNA of the CDR3: TGTGCCATCGGAGGAGCCGCTAGCGGAACTCGGACCCCCTACAATGAGCAGTTCTTC. Its protein product is CAIGGAASGTRTPYNEQFF.

The sample holds a few counts of this clone. The rearrangement joins TRBV28 to TRBJ2-5; TRBD2 aligns across 10 bases. The CDR3 is made up of 15 amino acids. Losses at the gene ends were 2 bases for V and 4 bases for J; bases not matched to a gene: 4. Germline V CDR1 and CDR2: MDHEN, SYDVKM. The CDR3 bases are TGTGCCAGCAGTTTACTCCGACTAGCGGGAGAGACCCAGTACTTC. The encoded protein is CASSLLRLAGETQYF.

V and J are TRBV28 and TRBJ2-6; the D is unclear. Germline V gene lookup returns CDR1 MDHEN and CDR2 SYDVKM. The germline V and J ends were trimmed by 1 base and 3 bases, with 4 bases remaining between them. The CDR3 is 14 residues long. CDR3 in DNA: TGTGCCAGCAGTTTATTTAGTGGGGCCAACGTCCTGACTTTC. It yields the protein CASSLFSGANVLTF.

In its sample, this clone was seen once. The V and J genes are TRBV18 and TRBJ2-1; 8 positions agree with TRBD2. Looked up from germline, CDR1 is KGHSH and CDR2 is LQKENI. This CDR3 is built from 16 residues. J gave up 2 bases and V 1 base, and 4 bases lay outside the gene matches. The CDR3 sequence: CASSPRSGGPYNEQFF. Written as DNA, the CDR3 is TGTGCCAGCTCACCACGAAGCGGGGGACCCTACAATGAGCAGTTCTTC.

This clone was counted between two and nine times. The chain uses TRBV29-1 and TRBJ2-3; TRBD2 aligns across 7 bases. Germline loops: CDR1 SQVTM, CDR2 ANQGSEA. The J segment lost 0 bases and the V segment lost 1 base, leaving 1 base of the junction unmatched. CDR3 length: 14 amino acids. The chain's CDR3 is CSVEGGGSTDTQYF. The CDR3 coding sequence is TGCAGCGTTGAAGGCGGGGGTAGCACAGATACGCAGTATTTT.

This chain uses TRBV7-8 with TRBJ2-3, with D maybe TRBD2 (6 bases). The V and J ends lost 2 bases and 4 bases respectively, with 10 bases between them. Germline V gives CDR1 SGHVS, CDR2 FQNEAQ. The CDR3 extends over 14 amino acids. The CDR3 nucleotides read TGTGCCAGCAGCTTAAAGCGGGTGGCAGATACGCAGTATTTT. It yields the protein CASSLKRVADTQYF. Full variable domain (rest looked up from reference TRBV7-8 and TRBJ2-3): GAGVSQSPRYKVAKRGQDVALRCDPISGHVSLFWYQQALGQGPEFLTYFQNEAQLDKSGLPSDRFFAERPEGSVSTLKIQRTQQEDSAVYLCASSLKRVADTQYFGPGTRLTVL.

The chain uses TRBV7-9 and TRBJ2-2; D ambiguous. The CDR3 has 16 amino acids. Trimming took 5 bases from V and 4 from J, leaving 17 bases between them. Germline CDR1 reads SEHNR; CDR2 reads FQNEAQ (reference sequence). Written as DNA, the CDR3 is TGTGCCAGCAGCACCCCGGTCCGGTCGGTCACCGGGGAGCTGTTTTTT. This encodes CASSTPVRSVTGELFF.

V gene TRBV19 combines with J gene TRBJ2-6, with 8 bases identical to TRBD1. V was clipped by 5 bases and J by 5 bases; unmatched bases: 8. The germline gives CDR1 LNHDA, CDR2 SQIVND (reference sequence). The CDR3 runs 16 residues. CDR3 region: CASSLGQGVRANVLTF. CDR3 sequence (DNA): TGTGCCAGTAGTCTAGGACAGGGTGTCAGGGCCAACGTCCTGACTTTC.

V and J are TRBV6-1 and TRBJ1-2; 7 positions agree with TRBD1. CDR3 length equals 12 residues. V lost 2 bases to trimming and J lost 8 bases; unmatched junction nucleotides: 2. Germline CDR1 is MNHNS and CDR2 is SASEGT. The CDR3 region is CASSEQGVGYTF. The DNA for the CDR3 is TGTGCCAGCAGTGAACAGGGGGTAGGCTACACCTTC.

The V gene is TRBV4-3, the J gene TRBJ2-3; a possible D gene is TRBD2 (5 bases). The CDR3 consists of 14 residues. Trimming removed 4 bases from V and 8 bases from J, with 16 bases in between. Per germline, CDR1 LGHNA and CDR2 YSLEER. In DNA form, the CDR3 reads TGCGCCAGCAGCCCGGCCTCCTCCGCGGGTACGCAGTATTTT. Translated: CASSPASSAGTQYF.

In this sample, this clone turned up once. The V call is TRBV6-5, the J call TRBJ2-2; TRBD1 matches at 7 bases. After removal of 5 bases from V and 6 bases from J, the junction contained 0 bases not matched to a gene. Germline CDR1 MNHEY, CDR2 SVGAGI. The CDR3 is 12 amino acids. The CDR3 spells CASSTGAGELFF. CDR3 DNA: TGTGCCAGCAGTACAGGGGCCGGGGAGCTGTTTTTT.

The gene calls are TRBV12-2 and TRBJ1-5; the DNA was not used to check the table's D call, TRBD1. TRBV12-2 is assigned pseudogene status. This CDR3 region has 19 residues. The CDR3 is CASRLDPGVGQGVSQPQHF. The CDR3 nucleotides read TGTGCAAGTCGCTTAGACCCGGGGGTGGGACAGGGGGTAAGTCAGCCCCAGCATTTT.

This clone was seen only once. The CDR3 DNA reads as TGTGCCTGTAGAGCGGTTTCTGGCTACACCTTC. Amino acid sequence: CACRAVSGYTF. V is TRBV6-5 and J is TRBJ1-2; D gene unclear. The CDR3 is 11 residues long. Germline V gives CDR1 MNHEY, CDR2 SVGAGI. The V gene lost 11 bases and the J gene lost 7 bases, with 14 bases spanning the gap.

This CDR3 is CASSYRKTSGATGELFF. The CDR3 DNA reads TGTGCCAGCAGTTACAGAAAGACTAGCGGGGCCACCGGGGAGCTGTTTTTT. The genes are TRBV6-2 or TRBV6-3 and TRBJ2-2; TRBD2 aligns across 11 bases. The J segment lost 4 bases and the V segment lost 2 bases, leaving 6 bases of the junction unmatched. From germline, CDR1 is MNHEY and CDR2 SVGEGT. The CDR3 runs 17 residues.

This rearrangement joins TRBV20-1 to TRBJ2-1, with no clear D. Germline CDR1 and CDR2: DFQATT and SNEGSKA (reference sequence). The CDR3 extends over 8 amino acids. CDR3 in amino acids: CREIEQFF. In DNA form, the CDR3 reads TGCAGGGAGATAGAGCAGTTCTTC.

The chain combines TRBV9 with TRBJ2-1; D remains unclear. V was cut by 1 base and J by 5 bases, with 7 bases left in between. Germline V gene lookup returns CDR1 SGDLS and CDR2 YYNGEE. The CDR3 has 13 residues. This chain's CDR3 is CASSVLSHNEQFF. The CDR3 DNA sequence: TGTGCCAGCAGCGTACTGTCCCACAATGAGCAGTTCTTC.

The chain employs TRBV5-1 and TRBJ2-2, with 9 bases aligning to TRBD1. CDR3 size: 16 residues. The germline V gene encodes CDR1 SGHRS and CDR2 YFSETQ. V shed 4 bases, J shed 4 bases, and the junction held 8 bases outside the gene matches. The DNA of the CDR3 is TGCGCCAGCAGCGGGGGTCGGACAGGGGCCACCGGGGAGCTGTTTTTT. This translates into CASSGGRTGATGELFF. The variable domain in full, with the rest retrieved from reference TRBV5-1 and TRBJ2-2, is KAGVTQTPRYLIKTRGQQVTLSCSPISGHRSVSWYQQTPGQGLQFLFEYFSETQRNKGNFPGRFSGRQFSNSRSEMNVSTLELGDSALYLCASSGGRTGATGELFFGEGSRLTVL.

The gene calls are TRBV15 and TRBJ2-1; D may be TRBD2 (6 bases). The V end lost 5 bases, the J end lost 8 bases, and 13 bases lay between the germline ends. CDR1 and CDR2 (germline): LNHNV, YYDKDF (reference sequence). The CDR3 covers 13 residues. CDR3 region: CATSVGRKDEQFF. Written as DNA, the CDR3 is TGTGCCACCAGCGTCGGGAGAAAGGATGAGCAGTTCTTC.

V gene TRBV10-1 combines with J gene TRBJ2-5; D possibly corresponds to TRBD2 (7 bases). CDR1 is WNHNN and CDR2 is SYGVQD in the germline V gene (reference sequence). Trimming stripped 2 bases from V and 4 bases from J, with 20 bases between. The CDR3 totals 17 residues. The CDR3 spells CASSEGGRGPGRETQYF. CDR3 in DNA: TGCGCCAGCAGTGAGGGCGGGCGGGGGCCTGGGAGAGAGACCCAGTACTTC.

This sequence joins TRBV19 and TRBJ1-4, with D possibly being TRBD1 (6 bases). The germline gives CDR1 LNHDA, CDR2 SQIVND (reference sequence). V shed 7 bases and J shed 6 bases, with 9 bases lying between them. This CDR3 is 12 amino acids long. The CDR3 here is CASKGVHEKLFF. CDR3 bases: TGTGCCAGTAAGGGGGTCCATGAAAAACTGTTTTTT.

This clone was counted once. This chain uses TRBV7-2 with TRBJ2-1, with 8 bases identical to TRBD2. Unmatched junction bases numbered 7, after V lost 3 bases and J lost 6 bases. The length of the CDR3 is 15 residues. Germline lookup yields CDR1 SGHTA and CDR2 FQGNSA. DNA of the CDR3: TGTGCCAGCAGCTTCGTCGGGGGGGCGGGCAATGAGCAGTTCTTC. It yields the protein CASSFVGGAGNEQFF. The full variable domain, completed using reference TRBV7-2 and TRBJ2-1, is GAGVSQSPSNKVTEKGKDVELRCDPISGHTALYWYRQSLGQGLEFLIYFQGNSAPDKSGLPSDRFSAERTGGSVSTLTIQRTQQEDSAVYLCASSFVGGAGNEQFFGPGTRLTVL.

This chain uses TRBV7-9 with TRBJ1-5; the D is unclear. CDR3 length: 13 residues. The V gene lost 2 bases and the J gene lost 7 bases, with 9 bases spanning the gap. Germline V CDR1 and CDR2: SEHNR, FQNEAQ (reference sequence). The CDR3 region is CASSLSAVQPQHF. The DNA of the CDR3 is TGTGCCAGCAGCTTATCCGCGGTCCAGCCCCAGCATTTT.

The rearrangement links TRBV20-1 to TRBJ1-2, with D possibly being TRBD1 (6 bases). Trimming cost V 6 bases and J 1 base, with 6 bases left between them. The CDR3 is 11 amino acids. The germline V gene has CDR1 DFQATT and CDR2 SNEGSKA (reference sequence). In DNA form, the CDR3 reads TGCAGTGCGGACAGTAACTATGGCTACACCTTC. Translation: CSADSNYGYTF.

The CDR3 DNA reads TGTGCCAGTAGTGCCAGGGGACATCCTTCACCCCTCCACTTT. It codes for CASSARGHPSPLHF. J is TRBJ1-6 and V is TRBV19, with a tentative D call TRBD1 (6 bases). From germline, CDR1 is LNHDA and CDR2 SQIVND (reference sequence). The CDR3 loop spans 14 amino acids. The V and J ends lost 5 bases and 9 bases respectively, with 14 bases between them.

The chain has TRBV18 and TRBJ1-4; D call uncertain. The length of the CDR3 is 13 residues. Germline CDR1 is KGHSH and CDR2 is LQKENI. V was clipped by 2 bases and J by 6 bases, with 7 bases between them. The CDR3 region has the DNA TGTGCCAGCTCACCATCGACTGATGAAAAACTGTTTTTT. Translating it yields CASSPSTDEKLFF.

V and J are TRBV7-2 and TRBJ2-1, with 9 bases aligning to TRBD2. This CDR3 is built from 16 residues. Per germline, CDR1 SGHTA and CDR2 FQGNSA. V lost 3 bases and J lost 8; bases outside the gene matches: 11. The CDR3 DNA reads TGTGCCAGCAGCTTGACTAGCGGCTGGATAGTCGATGAGCAGTTCTTC. Protein: CASSLTSGWIVDEQFF.

V and J are TRBV24-1 and TRBJ1-2; D is unresolved. Trimming left V 4 bases short and J 8 bases short, with 19 bases between. This CDR3 spans 15 amino acids. Germline V gene sequence: CDR1 KGHDR, CDR2 SFDVKD. This chain's CDR3 is CATSDQTSPLKGYTF. The CDR3 bases are TGTGCCACCAGTGACCAGACATCCCCCCTTAAGGGCTACACCTTC.

This rearrangement joins TRBV30 to TRBJ2-1, with 7 bases lining up with TRBD1. The CDR3 is made up of 13 amino acids. Germline-derived CDR1 and CDR2 are GTSNPN and SVGIG (reference sequence). V lost 2 bases, J lost 5 bases, and 3 bases stayed unmatched. CDR3 sequence: CAWSRDSNNEQFF. Here the CDR3 DNA reads TGTGCCTGGAGTCGGGACAGCAACAATGAGCAGTTCTTC. Filled out from reference TRBV30 and TRBJ2-1, the complete variable domain reads SQTIHQWPATLVQPVGSPLSLECTVEGTSNPNLYWYRQAAGRGLQLLFYSVGIGQISSEVPQNLSASRPQDRQFILSSKKLLLSDSGFYLCAWSRDSNNEQFFGPGTRLTVL.

This CDR3 reads CASSRRGARYGYTF. The CDR3 nucleotides read TGTGCCAGCAGTAGGCGGGGGGCGCGGTATGGCTACACCTTC. The chain is built from TRBV27 and TRBJ1-2; D might be TRBD1 (6 bases). Germline V gives CDR1 MNHEY, CDR2 SMNVEV (reference sequence). This CDR3 spans 14 amino acids. The V end lost 5 bases, the J end lost 5 bases, and 15 bases lay between the germline ends.